A selection of T cell receptor beta chains follows, all from one sample in a study of T cell responses to AZD1222 COVID-19 vaccine. Here immunoSEQ multiplex PCR was the method, and the copy in TCRdb shows in-frame clones only, minus some. This sample has more than 95,000 clones, with over 70% found just once. Sequences were derived from peripheral blood, sampled on day 0 of AZD1222 vaccination. The receptors come from an adult in good health. Each CDR3 is given with its conserved first and last residue. The order of the fields is V gene, D gene, J gene, CDR3 protein. D genes are given only for firm matches.

V: TRBV24-1; D: TRBD2; J: TRBJ2-1; CDR3: CATSDFRPSGSGRSNEQFF
V: TRBV27; D: TRBD1; J: TRBJ2-7; CDR3: CASSKTGVEQYF
V: TRBV7-6; D: .; J: TRBJ2-2; CDR3: CASSLEGIKGGELFF
V: TRBV9; D: .; J: TRBJ2-2; CDR3: CASREGNTGELFF
V: TRBV7-2; D: TRBD2; J: TRBJ2-3; CDR3: CASSLGEGAGVGADTQYF
V: TRBV4-1; D: .; J: TRBJ1-3; CDR3: CASSQADPGNTIYF
V: TRBV4-3; D: TRBD1; J: TRBJ1-6; CDR3: CASSPGTAQDSPLHF
V: TRBV11-3; D: TRBD2; J: TRBJ2-5; CDR3: CASSPTSAAGEYQETQYF
V: TRBV7-2; D: .; J: TRBJ2-2; CDR3: CASSVTRASGELFF
V: TRBV7-2; D: .; J: TRBJ2-6; CDR3: CGAGAGSGANVLTF
V: TRBV5-1; D: TRBD2; J: TRBJ2-7; CDR3: CASSLSLAEPSYEQYF
V: TRBV19; D: TRBD2; J: TRBJ2-4; CDR3: CASSTLGGNIQYF
V: TRBV7-2; D: .; J: TRBJ2-3; CDR3: CASSSQSTSTDTQYF
V: TRBV5-6; D: .; J: TRBJ2-7; CDR3: CASSFQGGGAYEQYF
V: TRBV4-2; D: .; J: TRBJ1-1; CDR3: CASSQRGGPMNTEAFF
V: TRBV28; D: .; J: TRBJ1-5; CDR3: CAITGRYSNQPQHF
V: TRBV10-3; D: .; J: TRBJ1-5; CDR3: CAISESGGSRRQPQHF
V: TRBV4-3; D: .; J: TRBJ2-3; CDR3: CASSQEWGPDTQYF
V: TRBV18; D: TRBD1; J: TRBJ1-2; CDR3: CASSTSPGGAYGYTF
V: TRBV9; D: .; J: TRBJ1-2; CDR3: CASSVGSDTYGYTF
V: TRBV28; D: .; J: TRBJ1-1; CDR3: CASTLVLQTTEAFF
V: TRBV19; D: .; J: TRBJ2-3; CDR3: CASREWGVGDTQYF
V: TRBV2; D: .; J: TRBJ2-7; CDR3: CAGRAGQNYEQYF
V: TRBV4-3; D: TRBD1; J: TRBJ1-1; CDR3: CASSQGQGNTEAFF
V: TRBV9; D: TRBD2; J: TRBJ2-2; CDR3: CASSSSGGSTGELFF
V: TRBV19; D: TRBD1; J: TRBJ2-7; CDR3: CASRDRTYEQYF
V: TRBV7-7; D: .; J: TRBJ2-2; CDR3: CASSTGRANTGELFF
V: TRBV10-3; D: .; J: TRBJ2-1; CDR3: CAISESRGEQFF
V: TRBV3-1/TRBV3-2; D: TRBD2; J: TRBJ2-3; CDR3: CASSQTKGLAGTDTQYF
V: TRBV4-3; D: .; J: TRBJ1-1; CDR3: CASSQRTLNTEAFF
V: TRBV6-2/TRBV6-3; D: .; J: TRBJ1-1; CDR3: CASSLRDTEAFF
V: TRBV19; D: TRBD1; J: TRBJ1-2; CDR3: CASSGDRVNYGYTF
V: TRBV3-1/TRBV3-2; D: .; J: TRBJ1-4; CDR3: CASSHRFRGAFEKLFF
V: TRBV5-4; D: .; J: TRBJ1-2; CDR3: CASSLLKSNYGYTF
V: TRBV10-3; D: .; J: TRBJ1-2; CDR3: CAIRPGLRRRGYTF
V: TRBV25-1; D: .; J: TRBJ1-1; CDR3: CASSEGRYMNTEAFF
V: TRBV28; D: .; J: TRBJ2-7; CDR3: CASSLKGPYEQYF
V: TRBV12-1; D: .; J: TRBJ2-3; CDR3: CASSSSSRDRGADTQYF